The T cell receptor (beta chain) under discussion was sequenced for a study of technical replicates of blood from a handful of donors. The assay was immunoSEQ multiplex PCR, and TCRdb's table has in-frame clones only and misses some. The sample shows around 56,000 clones, roughly 96% of them seen only once. The germline V and J ends were trimmed by 0 bases and 0 bases, with 11 bases remaining between them. Germline V lookup: CDR1 LGHNA, CDR2 YNFKEQ. This CDR3 contains 16 residues. The clonotype comes from a human donor in good health. Some clones in this sample may be carry-over from other donors' samples. Specimen: PBMCs. The chain links TRBV4-2 to TRBJ1-1; D remains unclear. Written as DNA, the CDR3 is TGTGCCAGCAGCCAAGATGTGGGCACAGTGAACACTGAAGCTTTCTTT. It encodes CASSQDVGTVNTEAFF.